The source of this TCR beta chain is a study of OX40 agonist ivuxolimab in advanced cancers. Sequenced by immunoSEQ multiplex PCR; TCRdb stores in-frame clones only, minus some. The data show around 53,000 clones, roughly 88% seen once. Systemic immunosuppression or autoimmune disease history was grounds to exclude patients. This clone was detected only a few times. The specimen comprised CD4+ or CD8+ T cells sorted from blood, sampled in a trial of the OX40 agonist ivuxolimab. This clonotype was sampled from an adult with an advanced solid tumor such as melanoma, head and neck, liver or kidney cancer.

The CDR3 region has the DNA TGTGCCAGCAGCTCCCGGACTAGCAGGGAGACCCAGTACTTC. Residues: CASSSRTSRETQYF. The J gene is TRBJ2-5, the V gene TRBV7-2; 8 bases map to TRBD2. CDR3 length equals 14 residues. Trimming removed 4 bases from V and 5 bases from J; junction bases left unmatched: 6. Per the germline V gene, CDR1 is SGHTA and CDR2 is FQGNSA.